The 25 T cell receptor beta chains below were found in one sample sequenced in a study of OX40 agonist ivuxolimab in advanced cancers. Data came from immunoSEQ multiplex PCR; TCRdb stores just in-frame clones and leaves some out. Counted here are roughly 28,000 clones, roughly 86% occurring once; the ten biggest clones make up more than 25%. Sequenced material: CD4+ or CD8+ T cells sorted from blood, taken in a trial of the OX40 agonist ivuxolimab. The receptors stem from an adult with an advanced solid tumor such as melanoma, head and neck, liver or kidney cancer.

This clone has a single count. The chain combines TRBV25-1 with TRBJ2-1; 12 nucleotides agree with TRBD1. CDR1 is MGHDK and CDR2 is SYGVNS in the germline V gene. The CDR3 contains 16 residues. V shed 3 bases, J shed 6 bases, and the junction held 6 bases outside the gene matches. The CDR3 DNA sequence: TGTGCCAGCAGTGATTGGGACAGGGGGCTCATCAATGAGCAGTTCTTC. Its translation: CASSDWDRGLINEQFF.

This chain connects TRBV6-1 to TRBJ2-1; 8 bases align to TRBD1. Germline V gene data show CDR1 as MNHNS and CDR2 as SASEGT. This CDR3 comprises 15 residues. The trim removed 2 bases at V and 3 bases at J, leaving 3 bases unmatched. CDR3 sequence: CASSETGGYYNEQFF. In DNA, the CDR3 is TGTGCCAGCAGTGAAACAGGGGGATACTACAATGAGCAGTTCTTC.

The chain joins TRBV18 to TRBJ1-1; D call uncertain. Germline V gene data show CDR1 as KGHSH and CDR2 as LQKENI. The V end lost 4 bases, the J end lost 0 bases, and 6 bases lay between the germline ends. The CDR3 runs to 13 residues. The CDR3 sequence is CASSLGLNTEAFF. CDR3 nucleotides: TGTGCCAGCTCACTGGGGTTGAACACTGAAGCTTTCTTT.

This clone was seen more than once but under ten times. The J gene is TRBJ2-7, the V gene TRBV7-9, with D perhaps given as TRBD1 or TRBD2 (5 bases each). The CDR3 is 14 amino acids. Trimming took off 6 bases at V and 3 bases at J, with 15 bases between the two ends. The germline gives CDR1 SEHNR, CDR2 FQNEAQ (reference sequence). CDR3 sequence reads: CASSRWDPNYEQYF. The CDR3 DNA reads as TGTGCCAGCAGTCGGTGGGACCCCAACTACGAGCAGTACTTC.

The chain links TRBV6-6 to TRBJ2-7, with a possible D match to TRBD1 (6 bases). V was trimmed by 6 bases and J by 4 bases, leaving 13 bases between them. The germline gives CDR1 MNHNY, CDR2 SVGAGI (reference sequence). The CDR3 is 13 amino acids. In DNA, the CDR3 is TGTGCCAGCAGCCCGGACAGCCGATACGAGCAGTACTTC. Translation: CASSPDSRYEQYF.

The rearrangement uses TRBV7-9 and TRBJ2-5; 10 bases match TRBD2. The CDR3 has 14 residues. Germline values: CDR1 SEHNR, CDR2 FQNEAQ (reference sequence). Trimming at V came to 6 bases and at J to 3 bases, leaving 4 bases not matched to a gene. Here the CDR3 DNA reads TGTGCCAGCAGGGTCAGCGGGGGGGAAGAGACCCAGTACTTC. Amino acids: CASRVSGGEETQYF.

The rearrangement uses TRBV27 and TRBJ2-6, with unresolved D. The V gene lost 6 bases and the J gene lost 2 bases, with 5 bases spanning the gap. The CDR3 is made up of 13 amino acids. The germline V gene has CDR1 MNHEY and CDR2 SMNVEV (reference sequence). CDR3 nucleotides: TGTGCCAGCAGCTCTCCTGGGGCCAACGTCCTGACTTTC. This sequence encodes CASSSPGANVLTF.

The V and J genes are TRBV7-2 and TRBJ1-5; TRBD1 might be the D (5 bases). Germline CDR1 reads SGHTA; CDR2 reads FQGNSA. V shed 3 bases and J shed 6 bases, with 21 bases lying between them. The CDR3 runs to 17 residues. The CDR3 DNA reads TGTGCCAGCAGCTTTCAGGGAGGGGACGGGGTTAGTCAGCCCCAGCATTTT. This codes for CASSFQGGDGVSQPQHF.

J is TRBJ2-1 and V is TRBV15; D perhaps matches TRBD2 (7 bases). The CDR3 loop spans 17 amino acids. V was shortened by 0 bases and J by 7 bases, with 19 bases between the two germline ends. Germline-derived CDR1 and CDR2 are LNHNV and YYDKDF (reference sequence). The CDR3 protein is CATSRDFEGGIENEQFF. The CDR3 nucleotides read TGTGCCACCAGCAGAGATTTCGAGGGGGGGATAGAGAATGAGCAGTTCTTC.

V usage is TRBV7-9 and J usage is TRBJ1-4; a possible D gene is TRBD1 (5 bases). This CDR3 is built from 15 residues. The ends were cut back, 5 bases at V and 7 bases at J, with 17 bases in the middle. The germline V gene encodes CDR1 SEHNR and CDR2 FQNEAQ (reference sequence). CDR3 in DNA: TGTGCCAGCAGCCCCCCAGTGCGGGGGGTTGAAAAACTGTTTTTT. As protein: CASSPPVRGVEKLFF.

CDR3 in amino acids: CASSLRDRVTHEQFF. Here the CDR3 DNA reads TGTGCCAGCAGCTTAAGGGACAGGGTTACCCATGAGCAGTTCTTC. The V and J genes are TRBV7-9 and TRBJ2-1; 9 bases agree with TRBD1. The CDR3 sequence is 15 residues long. CDR1 is SEHNR, CDR2 FQNEAQ, per germline (reference sequence). The ends lost 2 bases at V and 8 bases at J; junction bases unmatched: 7.

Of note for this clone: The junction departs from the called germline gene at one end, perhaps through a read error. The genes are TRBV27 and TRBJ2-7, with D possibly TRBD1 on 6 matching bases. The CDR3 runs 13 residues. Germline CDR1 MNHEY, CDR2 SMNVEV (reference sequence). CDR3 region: CASSLSPYRDAFF. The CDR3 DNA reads TGTGCCAGCAGTTTATCGCCCTACAGGGATGCGTTCTTC.

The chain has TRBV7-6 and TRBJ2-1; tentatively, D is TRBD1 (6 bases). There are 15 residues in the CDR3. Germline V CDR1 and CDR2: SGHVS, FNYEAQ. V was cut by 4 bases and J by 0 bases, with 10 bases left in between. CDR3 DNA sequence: TGTGCCAGCAGCTACAGGGTGAGCTCCTACAATGAGCAGTTCTTC. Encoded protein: CASSYRVSSYNEQFF.

Written as DNA, the CDR3 is TGTGCCACCAGCAGGGCCGGGACTGGGGTAATTCAGTACTTC. Translation gives CATSRAGTGVIQYF. The V gene is TRBV15, the J gene TRBJ2-4; D might be TRBD2 (6 bases). The V gene's germline CDR1 is LNHNV and CDR2 YYDKDF (reference sequence). CDR3 length: 14 residues. Trimming removed 3 bases at V and 10 bases at J, with 16 bases between.

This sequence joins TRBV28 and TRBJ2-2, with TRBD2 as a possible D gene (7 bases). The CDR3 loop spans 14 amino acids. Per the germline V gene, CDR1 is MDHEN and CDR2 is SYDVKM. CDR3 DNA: TGTGCTTCCCGGGGGGCCCCGAACACCGGGGAGCTGTTTTTT. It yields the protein CASRGAPNTGELFF.

The CDR3 sequence is CASSPSRPGESGYNEQFF. The CDR3 region has the DNA TGTGCCAGCAGCCCCAGTCGACCCGGGGAAAGTGGATACAATGAGCAGTTCTTC. The rearrangement joins TRBV7-9 to TRBJ2-1, with a tentative D call TRBD2 (5 bases). Trimming took 5 bases from V and 4 from J, leaving 24 bases between them. This CDR3 has 18 amino acids. Germline assignment: CDR1 SEHNR and CDR2 FQNEAQ (reference sequence). Looking up the rest from reference TRBV7-9 and TRBJ2-1 gives the full variable domain: DTGVSQNPRHKITKRGQNVTFRCDPISEHNRLYWYRQTLGQGPEFLTYFQNEAQLEKSRLLSDRFSAERPKGSFSTLEIQRTEQGDSAMYLCASSPSRPGESGYNEQFFGPGTRLTVL.

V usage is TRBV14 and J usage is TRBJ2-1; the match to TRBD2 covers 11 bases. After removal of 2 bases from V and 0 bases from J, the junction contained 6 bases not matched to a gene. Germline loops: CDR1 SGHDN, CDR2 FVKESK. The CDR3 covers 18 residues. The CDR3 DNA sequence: TGTGCCAGCAGCCAAACCACGACTAGCGGGGTCTCCTACAATGAGCAGTTCTTC. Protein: CASSQTTTSGVSYNEQFF.

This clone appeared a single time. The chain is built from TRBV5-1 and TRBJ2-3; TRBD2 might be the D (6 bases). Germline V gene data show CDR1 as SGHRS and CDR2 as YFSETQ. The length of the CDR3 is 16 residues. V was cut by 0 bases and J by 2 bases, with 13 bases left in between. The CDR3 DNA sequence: TGCGCCAGCAGCTTGGAACCGGGACTTCCCACAGATACGCAGTATTTT. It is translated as CASSLEPGLPTDTQYF.

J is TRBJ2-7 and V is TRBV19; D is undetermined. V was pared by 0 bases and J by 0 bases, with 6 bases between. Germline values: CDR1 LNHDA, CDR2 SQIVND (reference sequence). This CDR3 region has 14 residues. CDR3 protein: CASSIDQFSYEQYF. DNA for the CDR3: TGTGCCAGTAGTATAGATCAATTCTCCTACGAGCAGTACTTC. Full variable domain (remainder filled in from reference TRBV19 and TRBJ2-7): DGGITQSPKYLFRKEGQNVTLSCEQNLNHDAMYWYRQDPGQGLRLIYYSQIVNDFQKGDIAEGYSVSREKKESFPLTVTSAQKNPTAFYLCASSIDQFSYEQYFGPGTRLTVT.

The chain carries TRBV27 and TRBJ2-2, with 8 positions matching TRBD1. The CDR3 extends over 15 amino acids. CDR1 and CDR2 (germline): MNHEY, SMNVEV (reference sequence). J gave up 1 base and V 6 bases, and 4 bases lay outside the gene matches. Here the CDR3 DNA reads TGTGCCAGCAGGGCCGGGACAGGGAACACCGGGGAGCTGTTTTTT. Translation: CASRAGTGNTGELFF.

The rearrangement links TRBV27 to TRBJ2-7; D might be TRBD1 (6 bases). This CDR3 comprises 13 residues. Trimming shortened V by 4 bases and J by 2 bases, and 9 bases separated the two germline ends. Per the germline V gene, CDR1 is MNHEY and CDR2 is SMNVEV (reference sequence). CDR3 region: CASSWGTTYEQYF. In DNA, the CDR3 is TGTGCCAGCAGTTGGGGGACAACCTACGAGCAGTACTTC.

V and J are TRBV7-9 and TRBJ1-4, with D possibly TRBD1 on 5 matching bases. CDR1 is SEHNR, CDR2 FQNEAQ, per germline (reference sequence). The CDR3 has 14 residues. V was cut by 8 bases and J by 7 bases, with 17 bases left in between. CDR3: CASGQGAGSEKLFF. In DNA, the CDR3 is TGTGCCAGCGGCCAGGGAGCCGGGAGTGAAAAACTGTTTTTT.

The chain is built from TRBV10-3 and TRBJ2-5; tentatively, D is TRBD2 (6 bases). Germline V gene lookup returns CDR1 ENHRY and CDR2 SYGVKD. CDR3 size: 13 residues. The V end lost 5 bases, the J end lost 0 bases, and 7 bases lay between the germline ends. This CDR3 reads CAISRRDQETQYF. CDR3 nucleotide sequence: TGTGCCATCAGTAGGAGGGACCAAGAGACCCAGTACTTC.

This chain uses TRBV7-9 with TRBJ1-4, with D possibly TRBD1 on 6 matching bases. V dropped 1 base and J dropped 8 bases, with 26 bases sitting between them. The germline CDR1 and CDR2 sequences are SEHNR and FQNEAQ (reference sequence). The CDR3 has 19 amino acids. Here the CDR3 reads CASSLEAGEWHPDEEKLFF. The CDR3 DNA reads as TGTGCCAGCAGCTTAGAGGCAGGGGAATGGCATCCCGATGAAGAAAAACTGTTTTTT.

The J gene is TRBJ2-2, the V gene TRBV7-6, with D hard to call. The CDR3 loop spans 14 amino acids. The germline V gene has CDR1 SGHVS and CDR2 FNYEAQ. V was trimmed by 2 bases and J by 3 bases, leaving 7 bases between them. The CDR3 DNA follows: TGTGCCAGCAGCTTATTATCCTACACCGGGGAGCTGTTTTTT. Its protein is CASSLLSYTGELFF.